This T cell receptor (beta chain) was captured in a study of T cell responses to AZD1222 COVID-19 vaccine. Study outcomes and limitations: Spike-wide vaccine-associated CD4 TCRs dominated at 160-218 and 743-854. Per reports, nearly half of all spike-specific TCRs target regions that are unmutated in variants. Clonal diversity was possibly underestimated; the donors were predominantly white British and more often female.

Germline values: CDR1 SGHRS, CDR2 YFSETQ. The CDR3 totals 16 residues. V was pared by 3 bases and J by 5 bases, with 21 bases between. Notes on this clone: No antigen is known for it.

Generated by immunoSEQ multiplex PCR, the TCRdb table keeps only in-frame clones and is missing some. The sample includes some 120,000 clones, roughly nine tenths of them seen just once. The chain recombines TRBV5-1 with TRBJ2-7; possible D gene TRBD2, 6 bases. The starting material was peripheral blood, obtained 28 days after the second AZD1222 dose. The receptor comes from an adult who received the AZD1222 COVID-19 vaccine. Written as DNA, the CDR3 is TGCGCCAGCAGCTCCGTAACCGGGACTTTCGTCCACGAGCAGTACTTC. It is translated as CASSSVTGTFVHEQYF.